This TCR beta chain stems from a study of breast tumors, draining lymph nodes, adjacent tissues. TCRdb ran MiXCR on the multiplex PCR reads and lists one entry per CDR3 protein. In the table there are 150,000 to 250,000 distinct CDR3 sequences, roughly 31% of which are singletons. The germline gives CDR1 SGHTA, CDR2 FQGNSA. The junction had 2 bases not matched to a gene; V was cut back by 1 base and J by 8 bases. The CDR3 sequence is 14 residues long. Breast cancer patients provided tissue from their axillary draining lymph nodes. The source of this sequence is a female donor with breast cancer. Some clones in this sample may be carry-over from other donors' samples. The sequenced sample consisted of axillary lymph node tissue. This rearrangement joins TRBV7-2 to TRBJ1-4; 9 positions match TRBD1. The CDR3 loop is CASSLDGTGEKLFF. DNA for the CDR3: TGTGCCAGCAGCTTAGACGGGACAGGGGAAAAACTGTTTTTT.